These 7 T cell receptor beta chains were all obtained from the same sample, sequenced in a study of blood T cell repertoires in COVID-19. The repertoire was sequenced with immunoSEQ multiplex PCR; TCRdb's copy has only in-frame clones and lacks some. Of 55,000 to 70,000 clones listed, more than 70% are singletons. Sequenced: peripheral blood. The receptors stem from a man between 60 and 75 years old with acute or convalescent COVID-19.

CDR3 region: CASSQEIRAGGGSIQYF. The CDR3 DNA reads TGCGCCAGCAGCCAAGAAATCCGGGCAGGGGGTGGGAGCATTCAGTACTTC. This sequence joins TRBV4-3 and TRBJ2-4; 7 bases fit TRBD1. J was trimmed by 9 bases and V by 0 bases; bases with no gene match: 14. CDR3 length: 17 amino acids. Germline CDR1 is LGHNA and CDR2 is YSLEER.

The J gene is TRBJ1-5, the V gene TRBV4-2; D possibly corresponds to TRBD1 (5 bases). Germline-derived CDR1 and CDR2 are LGHNA and YNFKEQ. V was shortened by 1 base and J by 5 bases, with 12 bases between the two germline ends. The CDR3 is 15 amino acids. CDR3 protein: CASSQVGKGYQPQHF. The CDR3 DNA follows: TGTGCCAGCAGCCAAGTGGGGAAGGGGTATCAGCCCCAGCATTTT.

The V and J genes are TRBV30 and TRBJ2-1; no clear D gene. Germline-derived CDR1 and CDR2 are GTSNPN and SVGIG (reference sequence). V was cut by 5 bases and J by 10 bases, with 12 bases left in between. This CDR3 is built from 11 residues. In DNA form, the CDR3 reads TGTGCCTGGGATGTCTTGGGCGAGCAGTTCTTC. This gives the protein CAWDVLGEQFF.

This chain uses TRBV27 with TRBJ1-5; the D is unclear. The CDR3 has 16 amino acids. V lost 5 bases and J 6 bases, leaving 20 bases between the germline ends. Germline lookup yields CDR1 MNHEY and CDR2 SMNVEV (reference sequence). The CDR3 region has the DNA TGTGCCAGCAGTAGTAGGGCCCGCGGGCGTGTTCAGCCCCAGCATTTT. It translates to CASSSRARGRVQPQHF.

Only one count was recorded for this clone. This chain connects TRBV11-2 to TRBJ2-1, with D hard to call. Germline values: CDR1 SGHAT, CDR2 FQNNGV. The CDR3 runs 13 residues. The V end was cut by 1 base, the J end by 6 bases, with 7 bases between. This CDR3 is CASSLAPFNEQFF. Written as DNA, the CDR3 is TGTGCCAGCAGCTTAGCCCCGTTCAATGAGCAGTTCTTC.

This clone is a singleton in its sample. The rearrangement uses TRBV7-6 and TRBJ1-2; tentatively, D is TRBD1 (6 bases). The ends were cut back, 1 base at V and 6 bases at J, with 12 bases in the middle. CDR1 is SGHVS, CDR2 FNYEAQ, per germline. The CDR3 extends over 14 amino acids. The CDR3 bases are TGTGCCAGCAGCTTAGATGGGGGCCCCCATGGCTACACCTTC. Its protein product is CASSLDGGPHGYTF.

The rearrangement links TRBV5-1 to TRBJ1-4; 7 bases match TRBD1. The V gene end was trimmed by 4 bases and the J gene end by 8 bases; junction bases not matched to a gene: 8. The germline CDR1 and CDR2 sequences are SGHRS and YFSETQ. CDR3 size: 14 residues. CDR3 amino acids: CASSPTGMEEKLFF. CDR3 in DNA: TGCGCCAGCAGCCCGACAGGGATGGAGGAAAAACTGTTTTTT.